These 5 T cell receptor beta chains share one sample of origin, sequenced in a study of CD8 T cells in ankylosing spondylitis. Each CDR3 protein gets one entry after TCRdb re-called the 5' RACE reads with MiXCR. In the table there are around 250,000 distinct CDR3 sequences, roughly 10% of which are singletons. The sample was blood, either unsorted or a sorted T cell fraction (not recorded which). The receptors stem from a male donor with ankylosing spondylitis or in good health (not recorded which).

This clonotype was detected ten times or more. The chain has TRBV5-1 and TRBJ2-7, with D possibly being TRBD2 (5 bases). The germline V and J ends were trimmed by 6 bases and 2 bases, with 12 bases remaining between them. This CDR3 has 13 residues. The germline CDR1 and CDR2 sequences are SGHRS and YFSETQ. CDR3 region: CASKYSETYEQYF. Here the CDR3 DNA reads TGCGCCAGCAAATATAGCGAAACCTACGAGCAGTACTTC.

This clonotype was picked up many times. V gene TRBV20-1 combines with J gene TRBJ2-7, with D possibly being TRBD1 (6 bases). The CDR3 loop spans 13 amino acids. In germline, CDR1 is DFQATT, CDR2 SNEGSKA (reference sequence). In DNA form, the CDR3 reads TGCGGGTTCGAGGGTCAGGGGCAGGACGAGCAGTACTTC. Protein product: CGFEGQGQDEQYF.

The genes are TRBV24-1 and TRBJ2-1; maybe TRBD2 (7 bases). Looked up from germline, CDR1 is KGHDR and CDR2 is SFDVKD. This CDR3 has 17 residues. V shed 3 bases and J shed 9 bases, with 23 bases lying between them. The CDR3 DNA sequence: TGTGCCACCAGTGATCCCTCCGGGGGGCTTCCGAGTGGTGAGCAGTTCTTC. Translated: CATSDPSGGLPSGEQFF.

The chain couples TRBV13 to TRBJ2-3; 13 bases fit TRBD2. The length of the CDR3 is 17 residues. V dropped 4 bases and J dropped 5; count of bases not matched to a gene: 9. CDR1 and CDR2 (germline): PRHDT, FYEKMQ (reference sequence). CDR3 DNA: TGTGCCAGCAGCTCTCAGACTAGCGGGAGGTGGGAAGATACGCAGTATTTT. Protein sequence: CASSSQTSGRWEDTQYF.

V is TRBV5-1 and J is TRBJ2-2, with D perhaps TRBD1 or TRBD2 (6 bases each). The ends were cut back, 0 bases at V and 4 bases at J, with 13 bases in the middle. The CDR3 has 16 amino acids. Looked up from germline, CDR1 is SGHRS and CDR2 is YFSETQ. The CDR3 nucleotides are TGCGCCAGCAGCTTGGTACGGGGGCAGGGCACCGGGGAGCTGTTTTTT. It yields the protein CASSLVRGQGTGELFF.